The present T cell receptor (beta chain) was sequenced within a study of blood T cell repertoires in COVID-19. Repertoires were generated with immunoSEQ multiplex PCR, while TCRdb's copy carries only in-frame clones and drops some. The sample gives over 300,000 clones, 80% to 90% of which show up once; around 2.2% is in the top ten. The CDR3 runs 14 residues. Germline CDR1 SGHDN, CDR2 FVKESK. Trimming pared 4 bases from V and 1 base from J, leaving 8 bases between. Material: PBMCs or T cells enriched from blood (not recorded which). This receptor was identified in a man aged 25 to 45 who had recovered from COVID-19. The rearrangement links TRBV14 to TRBJ2-1; the D is unclear. The CDR3: CASSPLLSYNEQFF. The CDR3 coding sequence is TGTGCCAGCAGCCCCTTACTATCCTACAATGAGCAGTTCTTC.